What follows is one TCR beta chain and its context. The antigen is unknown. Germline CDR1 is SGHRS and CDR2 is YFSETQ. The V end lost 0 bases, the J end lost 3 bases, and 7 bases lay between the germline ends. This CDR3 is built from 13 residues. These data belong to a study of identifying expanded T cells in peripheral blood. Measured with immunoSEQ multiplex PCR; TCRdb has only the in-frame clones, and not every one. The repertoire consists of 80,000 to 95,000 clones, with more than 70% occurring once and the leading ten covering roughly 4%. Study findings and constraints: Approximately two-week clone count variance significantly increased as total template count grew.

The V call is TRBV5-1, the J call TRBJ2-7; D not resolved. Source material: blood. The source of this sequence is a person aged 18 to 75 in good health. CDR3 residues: CASSLEAYYEQYF. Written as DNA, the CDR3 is TGCGCCAGCAGCTTGGAAGCATACTACGAGCAGTACTTC. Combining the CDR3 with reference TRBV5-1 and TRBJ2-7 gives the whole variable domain KAGVTQTPRYLIKTRGQQVTLSCSPISGHRSVSWYQQTPGQGLQFLFEYFSETQRNKGNFPGRFSGRQFSNSRSEMNVSTLELGDSALYLCASSLEAYYEQYFGPGTRLTVT.